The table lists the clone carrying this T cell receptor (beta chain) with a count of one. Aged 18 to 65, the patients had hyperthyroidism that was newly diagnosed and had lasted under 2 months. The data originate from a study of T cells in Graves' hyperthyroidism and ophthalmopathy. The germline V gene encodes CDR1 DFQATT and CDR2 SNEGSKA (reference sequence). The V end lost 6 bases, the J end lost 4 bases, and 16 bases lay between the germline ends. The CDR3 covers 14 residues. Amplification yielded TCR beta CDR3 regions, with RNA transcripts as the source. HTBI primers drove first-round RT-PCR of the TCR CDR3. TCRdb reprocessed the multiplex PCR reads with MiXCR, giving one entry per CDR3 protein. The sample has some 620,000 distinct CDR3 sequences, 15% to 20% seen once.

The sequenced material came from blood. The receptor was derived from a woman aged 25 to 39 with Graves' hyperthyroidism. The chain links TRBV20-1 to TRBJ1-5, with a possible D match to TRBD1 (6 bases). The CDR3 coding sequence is TGCAGTGCAGCTACAGGGAGCGGGAATCAGCCCCAGCATTTT. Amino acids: CSAATGSGNQPQHF.